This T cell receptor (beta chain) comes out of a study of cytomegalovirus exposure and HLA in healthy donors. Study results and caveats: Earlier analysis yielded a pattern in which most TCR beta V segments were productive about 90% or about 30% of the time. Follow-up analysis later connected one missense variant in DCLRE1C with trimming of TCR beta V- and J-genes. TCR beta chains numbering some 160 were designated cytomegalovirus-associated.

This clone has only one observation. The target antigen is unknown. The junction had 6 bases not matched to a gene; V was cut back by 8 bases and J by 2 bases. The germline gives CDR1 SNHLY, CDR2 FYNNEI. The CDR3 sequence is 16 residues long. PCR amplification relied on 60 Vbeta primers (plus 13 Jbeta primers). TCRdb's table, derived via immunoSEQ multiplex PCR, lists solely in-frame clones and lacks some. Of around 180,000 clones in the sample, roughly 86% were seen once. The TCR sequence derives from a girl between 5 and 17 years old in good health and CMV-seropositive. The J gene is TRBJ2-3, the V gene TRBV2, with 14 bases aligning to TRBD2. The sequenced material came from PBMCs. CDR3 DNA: TGTGCCAGCCCCGGGACTAGCGGGGGCCCCACAGATACGCAGTATTTT. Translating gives CASPGTSGGPTDTQYF.